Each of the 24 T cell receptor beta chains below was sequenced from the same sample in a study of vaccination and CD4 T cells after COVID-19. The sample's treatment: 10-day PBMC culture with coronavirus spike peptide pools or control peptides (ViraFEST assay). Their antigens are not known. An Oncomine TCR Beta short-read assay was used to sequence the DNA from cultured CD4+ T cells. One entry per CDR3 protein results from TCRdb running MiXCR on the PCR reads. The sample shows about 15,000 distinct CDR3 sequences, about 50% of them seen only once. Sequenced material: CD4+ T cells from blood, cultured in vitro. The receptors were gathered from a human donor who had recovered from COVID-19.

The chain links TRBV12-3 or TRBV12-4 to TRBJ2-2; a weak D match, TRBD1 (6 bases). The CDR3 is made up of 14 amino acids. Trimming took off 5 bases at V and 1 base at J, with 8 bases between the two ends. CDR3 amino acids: CASSLGGNTGELFF. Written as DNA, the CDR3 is TGTGCCAGCAGTCTAGGGGGGAACACCGGGGAGCTGTTTTTT.

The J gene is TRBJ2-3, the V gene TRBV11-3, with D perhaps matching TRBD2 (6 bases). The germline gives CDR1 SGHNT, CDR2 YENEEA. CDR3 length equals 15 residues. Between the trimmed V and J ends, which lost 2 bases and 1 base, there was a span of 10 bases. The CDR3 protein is CASSLISGRTDTQYF. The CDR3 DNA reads TGTGCCAGCAGCTTAATTAGCGGCCGCACAGATACGCAGTATTTT.

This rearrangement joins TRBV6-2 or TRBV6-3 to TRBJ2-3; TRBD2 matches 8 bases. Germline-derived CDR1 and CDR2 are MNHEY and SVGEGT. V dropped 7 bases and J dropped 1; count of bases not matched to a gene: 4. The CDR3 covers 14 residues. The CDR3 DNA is TGTGCCAGCAAGACAGCGGGAGGCACAGATACGCAGTATTTT. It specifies CASKTAGGTDTQYF.

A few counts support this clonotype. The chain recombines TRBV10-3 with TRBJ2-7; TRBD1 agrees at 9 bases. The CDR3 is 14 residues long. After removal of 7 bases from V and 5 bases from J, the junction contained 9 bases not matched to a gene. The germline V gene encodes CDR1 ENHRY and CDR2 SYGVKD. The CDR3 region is CAITRDREIDEQYF. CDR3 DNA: TGTGCCATCACCAGGGACAGGGAAATCGACGAGCAGTACTTC.

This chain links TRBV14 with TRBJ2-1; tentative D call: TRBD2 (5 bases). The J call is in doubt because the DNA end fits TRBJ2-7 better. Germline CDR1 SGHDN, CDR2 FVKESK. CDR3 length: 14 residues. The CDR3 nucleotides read TGTGCCAGCAGCCGGTTCGGGATTTCCTACGAGCAGTACTTC. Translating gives CASSRFGISYEQYF.

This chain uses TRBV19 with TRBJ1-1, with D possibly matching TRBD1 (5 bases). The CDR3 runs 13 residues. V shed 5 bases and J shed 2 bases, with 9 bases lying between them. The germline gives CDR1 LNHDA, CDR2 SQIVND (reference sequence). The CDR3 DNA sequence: TGTGCCAGTAGTTGGGGGATAAACACTGAAGCTTTCTTT. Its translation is CASSWGINTEAFF.

This chain's CDR3 is CAWSVAHLNTGELFF. In nucleotides, the CDR3 is TGTGCCTGGAGTGTAGCCCACCTGAACACCGGGGAGCTGTTTTTT. V usage is TRBV30 and J usage is TRBJ2-2, with D hard to call. The CDR3 loop spans 15 amino acids. Germline assignment: CDR1 GTSNPN and CDR2 SVGIG (reference sequence). Trimming cost V 0 bases and J 1 base, with 9 bases left between them. The full variable domain, with the rest looked up from reference TRBV30 and TRBJ2-2, is SQTIHQWPATLVQPVGSPLSLECTVEGTSNPNLYWYRQAAGRGLQLLFYSVGIGQISSEVPQNLSASRPQDRQFILSSKKLLLSDSGFYLCAWSVAHLNTGELFFGEGSRLTVL.

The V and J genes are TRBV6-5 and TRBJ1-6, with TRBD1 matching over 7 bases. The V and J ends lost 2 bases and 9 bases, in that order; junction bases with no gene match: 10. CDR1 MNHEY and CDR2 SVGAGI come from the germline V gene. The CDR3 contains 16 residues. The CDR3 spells CASSYTGVISGSPLHF. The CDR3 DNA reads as TGTGCCAGCAGTTACACAGGGGTCATCTCTGGTTCACCCCTCCACTTT.

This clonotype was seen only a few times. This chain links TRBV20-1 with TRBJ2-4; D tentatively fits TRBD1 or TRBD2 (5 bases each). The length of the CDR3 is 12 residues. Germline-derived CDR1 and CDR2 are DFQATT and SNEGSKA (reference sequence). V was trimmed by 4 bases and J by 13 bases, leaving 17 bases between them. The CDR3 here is CSATPDITRQYF. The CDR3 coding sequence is TGCAGTGCTACCCCGGACATTACTAGGCAGTACTTC.

The CDR3 is CASSPWDRLDSPLHF. The CDR3 DNA is TGTGCCAGCAGCCCCTGGGACAGGCTCGATTCACCCCTCCACTTT. The genes are TRBV7-2 and TRBJ1-6; 8 bases are a match to TRBD1. There are 15 residues in the CDR3. Germline trimming cut 5 bases from V and 8 bases from J; bases unmatched to any gene: 8. Germline CDR1 SGHTA, CDR2 FQGNSA.

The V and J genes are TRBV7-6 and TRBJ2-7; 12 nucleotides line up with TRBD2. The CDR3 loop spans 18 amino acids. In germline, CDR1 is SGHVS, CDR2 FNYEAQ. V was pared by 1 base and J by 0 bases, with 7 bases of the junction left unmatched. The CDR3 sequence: CASSLGGLAGPSSYEQYF. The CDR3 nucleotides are TGTGCCAGCAGCTTAGGTGGACTAGCGGGACCATCCTCCTACGAGCAGTACTTC.

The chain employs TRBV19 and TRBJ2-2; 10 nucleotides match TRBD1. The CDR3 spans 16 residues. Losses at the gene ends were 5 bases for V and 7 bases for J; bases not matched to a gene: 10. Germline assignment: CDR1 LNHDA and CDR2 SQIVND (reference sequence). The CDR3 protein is CASSFDRGRFGGELFF. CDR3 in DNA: TGTGCCAGTAGTTTCGACAGGGGGCGGTTCGGCGGGGAGCTGTTTTTT.

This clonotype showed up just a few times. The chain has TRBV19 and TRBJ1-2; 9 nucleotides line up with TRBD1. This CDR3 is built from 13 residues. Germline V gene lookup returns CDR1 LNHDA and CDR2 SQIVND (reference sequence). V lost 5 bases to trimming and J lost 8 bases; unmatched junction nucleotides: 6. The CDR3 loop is CASSEQGAGGYTF. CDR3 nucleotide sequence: TGTGCCAGTAGTGAACAGGGGGCAGGGGGCTACACCTTC.

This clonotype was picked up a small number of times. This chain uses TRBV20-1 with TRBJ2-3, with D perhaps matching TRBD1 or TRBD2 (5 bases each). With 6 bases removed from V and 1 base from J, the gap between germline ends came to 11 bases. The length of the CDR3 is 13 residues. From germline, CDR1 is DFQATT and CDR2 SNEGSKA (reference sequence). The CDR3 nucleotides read TGCAGTGCCGTAGTGGGGGGCACAGATACGCAGTATTTT. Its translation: CSAVVGGTDTQYF.

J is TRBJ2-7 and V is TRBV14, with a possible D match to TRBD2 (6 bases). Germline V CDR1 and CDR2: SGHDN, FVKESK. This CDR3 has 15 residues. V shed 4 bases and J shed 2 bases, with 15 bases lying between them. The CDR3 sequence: CASSREGRPPYEQYF. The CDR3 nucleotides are TGTGCCAGCAGCCGTGAAGGGAGGCCCCCCTACGAGCAGTACTTC. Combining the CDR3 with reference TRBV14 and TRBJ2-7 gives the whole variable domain EAGVTQFPSHSVIEKGQTVTLRCDPISGHDNLYWYRRVMGKEIKFLLHFVKESKQDESGMPNNRFLAERTGGTYSTLKVQPAELEDSGVYFCASSREGRPPYEQYFGPGTRLTVT.

For the CDR3, the DNA is TGTGCCATCAGTGATAGGATCGAAGCGGCAGGGGGATATTCACCCCTCCACTTT. It yields the protein CAISDRIEAAGGYSPLHF. The chain couples TRBV10-3 to TRBJ1-6, with 7 bases fitting TRBD1. CDR3 length: 18 amino acids. V was pared by 3 bases and J by 8 bases, with 16 bases of the junction left unmatched. Germline V CDR1 and CDR2: ENHRY, SYGVKD.

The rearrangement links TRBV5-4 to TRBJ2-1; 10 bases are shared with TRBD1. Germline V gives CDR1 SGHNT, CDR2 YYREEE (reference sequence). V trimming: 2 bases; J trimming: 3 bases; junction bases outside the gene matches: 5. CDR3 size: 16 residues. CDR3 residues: CASSFGQGGNYNEQFF. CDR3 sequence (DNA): TGTGCCAGCAGCTTCGGACAGGGGGGAAACTACAATGAGCAGTTCTTC.

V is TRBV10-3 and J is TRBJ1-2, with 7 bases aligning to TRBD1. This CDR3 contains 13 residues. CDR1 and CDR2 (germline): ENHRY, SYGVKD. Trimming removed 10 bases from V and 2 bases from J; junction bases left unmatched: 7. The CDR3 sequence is CATRDSTNYGYTF. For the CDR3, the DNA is TGTGCCACTCGGGACAGCACAAACTATGGCTACACCTTC.

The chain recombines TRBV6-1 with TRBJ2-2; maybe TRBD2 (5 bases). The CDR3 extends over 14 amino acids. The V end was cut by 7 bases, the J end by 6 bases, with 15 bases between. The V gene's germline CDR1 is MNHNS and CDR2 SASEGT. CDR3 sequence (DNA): TGTGCCAGCACGGGATCCAGGAGGCCCGGGGAGCTGTTTTTT. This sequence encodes CASTGSRRPGELFF.

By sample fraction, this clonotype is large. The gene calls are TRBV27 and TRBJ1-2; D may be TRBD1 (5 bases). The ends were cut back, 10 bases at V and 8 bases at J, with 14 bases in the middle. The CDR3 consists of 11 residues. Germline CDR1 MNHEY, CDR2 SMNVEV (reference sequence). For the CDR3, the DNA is TGTGCCATAAAAATGGACAAAGGCTACACCTTC. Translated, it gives CAIKMDKGYTF.

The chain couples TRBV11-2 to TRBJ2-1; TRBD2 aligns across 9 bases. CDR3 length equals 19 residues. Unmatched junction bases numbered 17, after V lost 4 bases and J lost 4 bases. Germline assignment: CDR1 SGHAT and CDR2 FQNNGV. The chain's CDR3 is CASSYTTEAGGPSYNEQFF. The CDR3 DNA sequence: TGTGCCAGCAGCTACACAACGGAGGCGGGAGGGCCTAGTTACAATGAGCAGTTCTTC.

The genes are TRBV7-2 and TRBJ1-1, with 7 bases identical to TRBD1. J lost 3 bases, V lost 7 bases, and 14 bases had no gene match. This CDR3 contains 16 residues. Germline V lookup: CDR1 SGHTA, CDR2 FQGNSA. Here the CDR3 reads CASIPPGGQLYTEAFF. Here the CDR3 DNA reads TGTGCCAGCATCCCCCCTGGGGGACAGCTTTACACTGAAGCTTTCTTT. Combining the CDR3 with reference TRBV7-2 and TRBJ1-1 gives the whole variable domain GAGVSQSPSNKVTEKGKDVELRCDPISGHTALYWYRQSLGQGLEFLIYFQGNSAPDKSGLPSDRFSAERTGGSVSTLTIQRTQQEDSAVYLCASIPPGGQLYTEAFFGQGTRLTVV.

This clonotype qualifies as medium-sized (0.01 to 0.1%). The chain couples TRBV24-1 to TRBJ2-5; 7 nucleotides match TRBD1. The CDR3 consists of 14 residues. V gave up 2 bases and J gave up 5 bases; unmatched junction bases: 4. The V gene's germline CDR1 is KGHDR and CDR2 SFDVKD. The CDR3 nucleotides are TGTGCCACCAGTGATTCGGACAGGAGGGAGACCCAGTACTTC. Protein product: CATSDSDRRETQYF.

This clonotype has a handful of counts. The CDR3 loop reads CSEERLAGDKTQYF. CDR3 coding DNA: TGCAGTGAAGAGAGACTAGCGGGAGACAAGACCCAGTACTTC. The V gene is TRBV20-1, the J gene TRBJ2-5; 12 nucleotides match TRBD2. Germline V CDR1 and CDR2: DFQATT, SNEGSKA (reference sequence). The ends lost 7 bases at V and 6 bases at J; junction bases unmatched: 9. The CDR3 consists of 14 residues.